This TCR beta chain originates from a study of T cells in localized non-small cell lung cancer. Study results and limitations: Only one tumor region went through sequencing, so heterogeneity may still be there.

Of note for this clone: Its antigen is currently unknown.

Sequenced by immunoSEQ multiplex PCR; TCRdb stores in-frame clones only, minus some. This sample carries roughly 13,000 clones, approximately 80% of them seen once, and the ten largest clones take approximately 30%. The CDR3 has 15 residues. V was clipped by 2 bases and J by 4 bases; unmatched bases: 5. In germline, CDR1 is SGHDT, CDR2 YYEEEE. The TCR was taken from a male donor aged 60 or older with stage I squamous cell lung carcinoma. Sequenced material: peripheral blood, taken before any cancer treatment. The rearrangement uses TRBV5-6 and TRBJ2-2; TRBD1 agrees at 7 bases. CDR3 nucleotide sequence: TGTGCCAGCAGCTTTTACGACAGGGCCACCGGGGAGCTGTTTTTT. Protein: CASSFYDRATGELFF.